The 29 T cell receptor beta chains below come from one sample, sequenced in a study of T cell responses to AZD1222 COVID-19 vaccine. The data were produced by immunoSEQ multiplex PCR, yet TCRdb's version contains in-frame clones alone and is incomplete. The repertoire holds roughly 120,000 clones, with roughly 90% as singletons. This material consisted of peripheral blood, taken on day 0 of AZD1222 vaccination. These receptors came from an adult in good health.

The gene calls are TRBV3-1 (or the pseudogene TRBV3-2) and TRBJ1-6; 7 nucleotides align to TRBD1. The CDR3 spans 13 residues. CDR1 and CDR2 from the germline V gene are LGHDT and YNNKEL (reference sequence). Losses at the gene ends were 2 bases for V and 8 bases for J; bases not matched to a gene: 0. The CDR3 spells CASSQQGDSPLHF. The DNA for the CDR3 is TGTGCCAGCAGCCAACAGGGGGATTCACCCCTCCACTTT.

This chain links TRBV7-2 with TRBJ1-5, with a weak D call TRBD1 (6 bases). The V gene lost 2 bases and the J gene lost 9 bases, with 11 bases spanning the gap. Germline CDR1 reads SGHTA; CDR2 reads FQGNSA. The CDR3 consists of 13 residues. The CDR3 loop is CASSLTTGLPQHF. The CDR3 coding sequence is TGTGCCAGCAGCTTAACCACAGGGCTGCCCCAGCATTTT.

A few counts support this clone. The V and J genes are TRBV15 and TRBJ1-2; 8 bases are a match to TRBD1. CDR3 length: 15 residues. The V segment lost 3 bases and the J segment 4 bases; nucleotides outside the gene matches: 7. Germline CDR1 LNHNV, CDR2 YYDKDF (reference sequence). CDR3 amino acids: CATSRGGQGTYGYTF. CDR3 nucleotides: TGTGCCACCAGCAGGGGCGGACAGGGAACCTATGGCTACACCTTC.

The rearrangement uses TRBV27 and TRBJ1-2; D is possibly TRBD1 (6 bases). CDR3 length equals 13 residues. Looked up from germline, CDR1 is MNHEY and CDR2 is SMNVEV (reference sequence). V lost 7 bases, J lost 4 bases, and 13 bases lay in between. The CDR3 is CASNYRAGYGYTF. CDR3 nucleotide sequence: TGTGCCAGCAATTACAGGGCGGGCTATGGCTACACCTTC.

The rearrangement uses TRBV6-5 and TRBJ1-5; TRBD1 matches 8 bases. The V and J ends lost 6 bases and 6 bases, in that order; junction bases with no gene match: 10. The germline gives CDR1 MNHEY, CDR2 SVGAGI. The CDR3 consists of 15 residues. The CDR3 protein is CASRPQGARGQPQHF. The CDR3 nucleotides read TGTGCCAGCAGGCCCCAGGGGGCGCGTGGTCAGCCCCAGCATTTT.

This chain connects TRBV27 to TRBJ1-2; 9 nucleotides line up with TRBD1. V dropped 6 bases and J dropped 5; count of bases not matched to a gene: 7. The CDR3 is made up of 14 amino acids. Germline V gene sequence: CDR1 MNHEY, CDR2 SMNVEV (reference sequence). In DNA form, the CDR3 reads TGTGCCAGCAGCGCGACAGGGGGGAAGTATGGCTACACCTTC. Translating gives CASSATGGKYGYTF.

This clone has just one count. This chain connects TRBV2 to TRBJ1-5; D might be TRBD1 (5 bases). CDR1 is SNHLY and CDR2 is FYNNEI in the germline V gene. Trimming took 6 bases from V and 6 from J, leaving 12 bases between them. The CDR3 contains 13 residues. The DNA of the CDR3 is TGTGCCAGCAGAGAGGGGATCGGTCAGCCCCAGCATTTT. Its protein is CASREGIGQPQHF.

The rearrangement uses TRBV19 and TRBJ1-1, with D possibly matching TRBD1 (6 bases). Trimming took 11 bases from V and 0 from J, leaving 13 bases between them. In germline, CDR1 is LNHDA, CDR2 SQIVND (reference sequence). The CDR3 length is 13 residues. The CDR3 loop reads CAARTEMNTEAFF. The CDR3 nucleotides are TGTGCCGCCCGGACAGAAATGAACACTGAAGCTTTCTTT.

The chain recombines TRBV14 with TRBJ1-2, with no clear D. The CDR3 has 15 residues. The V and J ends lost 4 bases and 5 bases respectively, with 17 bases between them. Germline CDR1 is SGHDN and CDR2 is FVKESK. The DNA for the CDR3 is TGTGCCAGCAGCCTTTCCGGTAACAGAGGGTATGGCTACACCTTC. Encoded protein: CASSLSGNRGYGYTF.

CDR3 loop: CATSDFKGSGSNEQFF. DNA for the CDR3: TGTGCCACCAGTGATTTTAAAGGGAGTGGAAGCAATGAGCAGTTCTTC. The chain links TRBV24-1 to TRBJ2-1; weak D call: TRBD2 (5 bases). Germline V gene data show CDR1 as KGHDR and CDR2 as SFDVKD. This CDR3 spans 16 amino acids. Trimming took 1 base from V and 6 from J, leaving 15 bases between them.

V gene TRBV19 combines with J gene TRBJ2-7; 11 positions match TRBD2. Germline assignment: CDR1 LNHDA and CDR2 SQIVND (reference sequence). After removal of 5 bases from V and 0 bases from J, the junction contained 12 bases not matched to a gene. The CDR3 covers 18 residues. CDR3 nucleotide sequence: TGTGCCAGTAGTCCCCACCCGACTAGCGGGGCCCTCTCCTACGAGCAGTACTTC. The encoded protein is CASSPHPTSGALSYEQYF.

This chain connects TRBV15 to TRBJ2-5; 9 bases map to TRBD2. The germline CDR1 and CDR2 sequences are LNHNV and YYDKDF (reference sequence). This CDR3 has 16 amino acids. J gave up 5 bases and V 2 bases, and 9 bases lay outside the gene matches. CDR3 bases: TGTGCCACCAGCAGACCTAGCGGGGACCCCCGGGAGACCCAGTACTTC. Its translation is CATSRPSGDPRETQYF. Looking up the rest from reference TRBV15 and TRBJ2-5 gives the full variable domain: DAMVIQNPRYQVTQFGKPVTLSCSQTLNHNVMYWYQQKSSQAPKLLFHYYDKDFNNEADTPDNFQSRRPNTSFCFLDIRSPGLGDTAMYLCATSRPSGDPRETQYFGPGTRLLVL.

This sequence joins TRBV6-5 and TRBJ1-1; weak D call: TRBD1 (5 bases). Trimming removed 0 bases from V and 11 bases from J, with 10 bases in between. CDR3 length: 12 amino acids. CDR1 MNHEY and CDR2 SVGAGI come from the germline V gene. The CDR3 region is CASSYSGREAFF. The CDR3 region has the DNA TGTGCCAGCAGTTACTCGGGCAGGGAGGCTTTCTTT.

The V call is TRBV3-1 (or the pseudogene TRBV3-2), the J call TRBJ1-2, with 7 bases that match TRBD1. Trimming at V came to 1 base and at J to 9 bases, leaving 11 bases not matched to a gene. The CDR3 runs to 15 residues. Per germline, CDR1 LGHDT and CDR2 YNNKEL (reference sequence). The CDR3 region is CASSQALKGARSYTF. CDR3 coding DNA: TGTGCCAGCAGCCAAGCATTAAAGGGGGCTAGGAGCTACACCTTC.

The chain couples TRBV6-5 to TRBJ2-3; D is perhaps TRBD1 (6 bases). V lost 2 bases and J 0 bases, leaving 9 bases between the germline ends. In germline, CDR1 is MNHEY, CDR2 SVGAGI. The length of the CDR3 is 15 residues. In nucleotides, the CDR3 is TGTGCCAGCAGTTACGGACAGTTAAGCACAGATACGCAGTATTTT. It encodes CASSYGQLSTDTQYF.

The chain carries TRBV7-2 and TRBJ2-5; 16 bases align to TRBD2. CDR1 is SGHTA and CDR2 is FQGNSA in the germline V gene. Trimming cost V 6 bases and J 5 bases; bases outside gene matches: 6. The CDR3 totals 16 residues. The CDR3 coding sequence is TGTGCCAGCAGAGCCGGGACTAGCGGGGGGGGTGAGACCCAGTACTTC. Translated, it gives CASRAGTSGGGETQYF.

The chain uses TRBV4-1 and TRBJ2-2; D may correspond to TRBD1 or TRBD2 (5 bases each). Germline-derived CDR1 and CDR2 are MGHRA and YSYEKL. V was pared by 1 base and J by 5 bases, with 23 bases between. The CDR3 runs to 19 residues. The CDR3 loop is CASSQAGTGSIQSTGELFF. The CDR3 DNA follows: TGCGCCAGCAGCCAAGCCGGGACCGGCTCAATTCAGAGTACCGGGGAGCTGTTTTTT.

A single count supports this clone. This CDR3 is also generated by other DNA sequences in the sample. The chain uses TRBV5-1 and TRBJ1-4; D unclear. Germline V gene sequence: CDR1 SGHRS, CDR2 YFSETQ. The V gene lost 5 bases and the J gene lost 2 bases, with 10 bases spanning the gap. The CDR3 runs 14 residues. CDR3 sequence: CASSLGGTNEKLFF. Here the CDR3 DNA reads TGCGCCAGCAGTTTAGGAGGCACTAATGAAAAACTGTTTTTT. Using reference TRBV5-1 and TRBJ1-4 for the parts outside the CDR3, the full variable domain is KAGVTQTPRYLIKTRGQQVTLSCSPISGHRSVSWYQQTPGQGLQFLFEYFSETQRNKGNFPGRFSGRQFSNSRSEMNVSTLELGDSALYLCASSLGGTNEKLFFGSGTQLSVL.

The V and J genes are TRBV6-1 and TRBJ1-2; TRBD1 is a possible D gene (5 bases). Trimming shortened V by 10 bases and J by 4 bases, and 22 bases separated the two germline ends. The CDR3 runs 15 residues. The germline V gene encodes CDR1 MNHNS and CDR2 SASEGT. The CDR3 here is CATETPGIWPYGYTF. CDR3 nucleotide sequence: TGTGCCACCGAGACCCCAGGGATATGGCCCTATGGCTACACCTTC.

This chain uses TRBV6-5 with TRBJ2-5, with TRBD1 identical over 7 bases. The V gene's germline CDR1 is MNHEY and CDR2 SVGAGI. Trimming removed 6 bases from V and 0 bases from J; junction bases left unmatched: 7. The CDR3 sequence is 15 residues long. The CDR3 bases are TGTGCCAGCAGGCAGTTAGGGGGCTACCAAGAGACCCAGTACTTC. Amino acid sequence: CASRQLGGYQETQYF.

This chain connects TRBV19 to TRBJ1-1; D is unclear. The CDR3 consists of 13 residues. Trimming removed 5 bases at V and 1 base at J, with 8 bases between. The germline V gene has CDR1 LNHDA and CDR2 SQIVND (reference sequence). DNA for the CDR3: TGTGCCAGTAGTTTTTCACAGAACACTGAAGCTTTCTTT. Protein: CASSFSQNTEAFF.

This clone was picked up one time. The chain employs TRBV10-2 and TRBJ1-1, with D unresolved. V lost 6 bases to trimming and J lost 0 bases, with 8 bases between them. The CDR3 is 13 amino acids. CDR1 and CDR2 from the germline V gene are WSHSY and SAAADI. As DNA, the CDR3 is TGCGCCAGCAGCTTCTCACTGAACACTGAAGCTTTCTTT. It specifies CASSFSLNTEAFF.

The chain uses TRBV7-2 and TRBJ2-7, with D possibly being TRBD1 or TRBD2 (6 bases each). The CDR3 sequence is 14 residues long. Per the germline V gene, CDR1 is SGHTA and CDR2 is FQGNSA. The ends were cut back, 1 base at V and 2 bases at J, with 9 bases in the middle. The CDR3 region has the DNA TGTGCCAGCAGCTTAGGAAGGGGGGCCTACGAGCAGTACTTC. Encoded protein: CASSLGRGAYEQYF. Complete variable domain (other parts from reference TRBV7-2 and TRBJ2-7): GAGVSQSPSNKVTEKGKDVELRCDPISGHTALYWYRQSLGQGLEFLIYFQGNSAPDKSGLPSDRFSAERTGGSVSTLTIQRTQQEDSAVYLCASSLGRGAYEQYFGPGTRLTVT.

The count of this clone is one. The CDR3 loop is CASTETGTSRPQHF. As DNA, the CDR3 is TGTGCCAGCACCGAGACAGGGACCAGCAGGCCCCAGCATTTT. The chain joins TRBV7-8 to TRBJ1-5, with 7 bases lining up with TRBD1. Germline values: CDR1 SGHVS, CDR2 FQNEAQ. The CDR3 contains 14 residues. J lost 9 bases, V lost 7 bases, and 12 bases had no gene match.

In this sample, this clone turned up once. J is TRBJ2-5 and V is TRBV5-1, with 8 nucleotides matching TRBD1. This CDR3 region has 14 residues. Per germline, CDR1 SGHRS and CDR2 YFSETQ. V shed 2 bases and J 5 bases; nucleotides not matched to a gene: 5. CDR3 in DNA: TGCGCCAGCAGCTTAACAGGGGGGATGGAGACCCAGTACTTC. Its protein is CASSLTGGMETQYF. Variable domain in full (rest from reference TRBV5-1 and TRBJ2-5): KAGVTQTPRYLIKTRGQQVTLSCSPISGHRSVSWYQQTPGQGLQFLFEYFSETQRNKGNFPGRFSGRQFSNSRSEMNVSTLELGDSALYLCASSLTGGMETQYFGPGTRLLVL.

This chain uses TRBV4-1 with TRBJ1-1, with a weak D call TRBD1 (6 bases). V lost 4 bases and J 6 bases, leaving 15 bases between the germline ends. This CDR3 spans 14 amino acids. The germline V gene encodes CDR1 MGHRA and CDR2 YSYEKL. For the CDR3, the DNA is TGCGCCAGCAGCCCCTTGGAGGGGGTCGCTGAAGCTTTCTTT. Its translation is CASSPLEGVAEAFF.

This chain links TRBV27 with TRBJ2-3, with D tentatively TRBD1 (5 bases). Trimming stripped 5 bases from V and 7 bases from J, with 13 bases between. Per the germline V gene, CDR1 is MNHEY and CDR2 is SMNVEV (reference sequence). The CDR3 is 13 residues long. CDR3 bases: TGTGCCAGCAGTCCCCCCCCAGGGAATACGCAGTATTTT. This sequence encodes CASSPPPGNTQYF.

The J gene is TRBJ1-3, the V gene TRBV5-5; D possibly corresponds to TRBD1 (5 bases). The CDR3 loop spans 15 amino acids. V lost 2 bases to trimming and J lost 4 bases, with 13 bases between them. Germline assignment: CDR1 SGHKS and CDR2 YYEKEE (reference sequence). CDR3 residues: CASSFRADSGNTIYF. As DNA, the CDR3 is TGTGCCAGCAGCTTCAGGGCCGACTCGGGAAACACCATATATTTT. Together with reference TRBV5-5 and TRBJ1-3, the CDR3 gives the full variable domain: DAGVTQSPTHLIKTRGQQVTLRCSPISGHKSVSWYQQVLGQGPQFIFQYYEKEERGRGNFPDRFSARQFPNYSSELNVNALLLGDSALYLCASSFRADSGNTIYFGEGSWLTVV.

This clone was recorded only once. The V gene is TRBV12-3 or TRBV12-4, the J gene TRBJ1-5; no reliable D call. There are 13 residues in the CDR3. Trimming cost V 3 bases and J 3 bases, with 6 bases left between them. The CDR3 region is CASSFSPNQPQHF. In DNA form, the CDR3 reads TGTGCCAGCAGTTTCTCGCCCAATCAGCCCCAGCATTTT.